This T cell receptor (beta chain) stems from a study of blood T cell repertoires in COVID-19. Study as a whole: Some COVID-19 samples were acute and others convalescent; all came from the United States, Italy and Spain. The analysed material was cDNA or gDNA that came from T cells, B-cell-depleted T cells, or PBMCs.

Assay: immunoSEQ multiplex PCR; the TCRdb copy retains only in-frame clones and omits some. Of 100,000 or so clones in the sample, roughly nine tenths were seen once. The sequencing input was peripheral blood. The sequence derives from a woman at least 80 years old with acute or convalescent COVID-19.

The CDR3 reads CASSLLSLGGGSTGELFF. The CDR3 bases are TGCGCCAGCAGCTTGTTATCGCTCGGCGGGGGTAGCACCGGGGAGCTGTTTTTT. The rearrangement joins TRBV5-1 to TRBJ2-2; 7 positions agree with TRBD2. The J segment lost 4 bases and the V segment lost 1 base, leaving 13 bases of the junction unmatched. The CDR3 is made up of 18 amino acids. Germline CDR1 is SGHRS and CDR2 is YFSETQ.